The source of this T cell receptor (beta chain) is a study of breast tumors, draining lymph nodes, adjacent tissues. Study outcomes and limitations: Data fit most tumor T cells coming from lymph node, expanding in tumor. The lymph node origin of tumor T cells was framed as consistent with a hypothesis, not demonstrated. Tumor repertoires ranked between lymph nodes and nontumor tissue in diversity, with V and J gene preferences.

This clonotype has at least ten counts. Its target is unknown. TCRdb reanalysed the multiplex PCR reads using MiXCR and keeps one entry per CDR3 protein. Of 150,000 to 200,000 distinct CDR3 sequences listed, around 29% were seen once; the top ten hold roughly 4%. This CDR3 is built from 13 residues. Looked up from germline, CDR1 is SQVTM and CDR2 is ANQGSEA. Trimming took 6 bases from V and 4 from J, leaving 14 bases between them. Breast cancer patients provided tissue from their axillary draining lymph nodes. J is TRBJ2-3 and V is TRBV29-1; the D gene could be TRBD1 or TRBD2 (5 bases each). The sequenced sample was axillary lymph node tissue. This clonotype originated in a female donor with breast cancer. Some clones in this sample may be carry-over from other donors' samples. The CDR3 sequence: CSVYWGNADTQYF. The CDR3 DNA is TGCAGCGTATATTGGGGGAACGCAGATACGCAGTATTTT.